This T cell receptor beta chain emerged from a study of cytomegalovirus exposure and HLA in healthy donors. Regarding the study as a whole: A later analysis reported that several of the most significant clusters appeared to be linked to common viral pathogens, among them Epstein-Barr virus.

PCR amplification relied on 60 Vbeta primers (plus 13 Jbeta primers). Produced via immunoSEQ multiplex PCR; TCRdb's table is partial and in-frame only. The data hold fewer than 200,000 clones, with approximately 79% observed a single time. Comment on this clone: Its antigen is currently unknown.

Germline CDR1 and CDR2: LNHDA and SQIVND (reference sequence). The CDR3 runs 13 residues. With V trimmed by 5 bases and J by 4 bases, 3 bases remained unmatched. The receptor comes from a man aged 35 to 55 in good health and CMV-seropositive. The source material was PBMCs. The chain recombines TRBV19 with TRBJ2-7; 9 nucleotides match TRBD1. CDR3 region: CASSRQGGYEQYF. In nucleotides, the CDR3 is TGTGCCAGTAGTCGACAGGGGGGGTACGAGCAGTACTTC.